Presented here are 28 T cell receptor beta chains from one specimen sequenced in a study of T cells in Graves' hyperthyroidism and ophthalmopathy. TCR beta CDR3 regions were amplified from RNA. RT-PCR in the first round (using the HTBI primer set) targeted the TCR CDR3. TCRdb re-analysed the multiplex PCR reads in MiXCR, keeping a single row per CDR3 protein. Counted here are 330,000 or so distinct CDR3 sequences, approximately 19% occurring once; the ten biggest clones make up roughly 39%. Specimen: blood. These receptor sequences come from a man in his fifties or sixties with Graves' ophthalmopathy.

This clonotype was detected many times. The J gene is TRBJ2-5, the V gene TRBV5-1, with D possibly TRBD2 on 5 matching bases. The germline CDR1 and CDR2 sequences are SGHRS and YFSETQ. This CDR3 is 12 amino acids long. Deletions cut 3 bases from V and 8 bases from J, with 11 bases between. The CDR3 sequence: CASSYSEGTQYF. The DNA of the CDR3 is TGCGCCAGCAGCTACAGCGAGGGAACCCAGTACTTC.

The genes are TRBV5-6 and TRBJ2-5; D remains unclear. Germline values: CDR1 SGHDT, CDR2 YYEEEE. The CDR3 loop spans 13 amino acids. Trimming pared 4 bases from V and 2 bases from J, leaving 9 bases between. The CDR3 sequence is CASSQVGQETQYF. CDR3 bases: TGTGCCAGCAGCCAGGTGGGACAAGAGACCCAGTACTTC.

Details on this clonotype: Compared with germline, one end of the junction differs, possibly owing to a read error. Here the CDR3 reads CASSLQEVTDTQYF. For the CDR3, the DNA is TGTGCCAGCAGCCTCCAGGAAGTGACAGATACGCAGTATTTT. This chain connects TRBV4-1 to TRBJ2-3; D is undetermined. The CDR3 is 14 amino acids. Germline V CDR1 and CDR2: MGHRA, YSYEKL.

The V call is TRBV7-8, the J call TRBJ1-1; 9 bases match TRBD1. Germline lookup yields CDR1 SGHVS and CDR2 FQNEAQ. This CDR3 is 15 amino acids long. The junction had 6 bases not matched to a gene; V was cut back by 5 bases and J by 2 bases. CDR3 sequence (DNA): TGTGCCAGCAGCACCGGGACAGGGATTAACACTGAAGCTTTCTTT. Encoded protein: CASSTGTGINTEAFF.

The chain carries TRBV6-2 or TRBV6-3 and TRBJ1-1; no clear D gene. CDR1 is MNHEY, CDR2 SVGEGT, per germline. Trimming shortened V by 6 bases and J by 0 bases, and 17 bases separated the two germline ends. The CDR3 spans 16 residues. CDR3 coding DNA: TGTGCCAGCAGCCTAGACGGACTCGGGATGAACACTGAAGCTTTCTTT. Translation: CASSLDGLGMNTEAFF.

A few counts support this clonotype. The rearrangement uses TRBV28 and TRBJ1-4; 7 bases map to TRBD1. V shed 5 bases and J 8 bases; nucleotides not matched to a gene: 11. Per germline, CDR1 MDHEN and CDR2 SYDVKM. This CDR3 contains 15 residues. Written as DNA, the CDR3 is TGTGCCAGCAGTATAGCGACAGGGCCCGGAGAAAAACTGTTTTTT. Translated, it gives CASSIATGPGEKLFF.

The CDR3 DNA reads as TGTGCCAGCAGTTTAATCGGGGGAATTCGACAGCCCCAGCATTTT. As protein: CASSLIGGIRQPQHF. The V and J genes are TRBV28 and TRBJ1-5; D perhaps matches TRBD1 (5 bases). Germline values: CDR1 MDHEN, CDR2 SYDVKM. V was shortened by 2 bases and J by 7 bases, with 15 bases between the two germline ends. The CDR3 loop spans 15 amino acids.

This clonotype was detected once. The chain combines TRBV6-1 with TRBJ2-7; TRBD1 matches at 11 bases. J lost 2 bases, V lost 7 bases, and 10 bases had no gene match. Germline V gives CDR1 MNHNS, CDR2 SASEGT. The CDR3 runs 16 residues. The CDR3 sequence: CASTLIPGQGAYEQYF. Here the CDR3 DNA reads TGTGCCAGCACCCTCATCCCGGGACAGGGGGCCTACGAGCAGTACTTC.

This clonotype appeared many times. The chain is built from TRBV24-1 and TRBJ2-5; 9 bases are shared with TRBD1. Germline-derived CDR1 and CDR2 are KGHDR and SFDVKD. The junction had 14 bases not matched to a gene; V was cut back by 2 bases and J by 5 bases. This CDR3 has 18 amino acids. The CDR3 DNA is TGTGCCACCAGTGATTGGCCGGGACAGGGATTGAGGGGGGAGACCCAGTACTTC. This codes for CATSDWPGQGLRGETQYF.

The chain has TRBV6-1 and TRBJ2-7, with TRBD2 matching over 11 bases. The CDR3 is 18 residues long. The germline CDR1 and CDR2 sequences are MNHNS and SASEGT. Trimming at V came to 5 bases and at J to 0 bases, leaving 12 bases not matched to a gene. This chain's CDR3 is CASSKTLTSGGNSYEQYF. CDR3 DNA sequence: TGTGCCAGCAGTAAAACCCTTACTAGCGGGGGTAACTCCTACGAGCAGTACTTC.

This clonotype was seen ten or more times. This chain connects TRBV20-1 to TRBJ1-4, with unresolved D. The CDR3 consists of 16 residues. V was cut by 4 bases and J by 0 bases, with 15 bases left in between. The germline V gene has CDR1 DFQATT and CDR2 SNEGSKA (reference sequence). The CDR3 is CSATHNLQSTNEKLFF. CDR3 bases: TGCAGTGCTACCCACAACCTACAGTCAACTAATGAAAAACTGTTTTTT.

This clonotype was counted a few times. This chain uses TRBV27 with TRBJ2-3; D tentatively fits TRBD1 or TRBD2 (8 bases each). The CDR3 is made up of 16 amino acids. CDR1 MNHEY and CDR2 SMNVEV come from the germline V gene (reference sequence). Trimming cost V 6 bases and J 4 bases, with 20 bases left between them. CDR3 loop: CASRPRGAGGADTQYF. CDR3 DNA sequence: TGTGCCAGCAGGCCGCGGGGGGCAGGGGGCGCAGATACGCAGTATTTT.

In its sample, this clonotype was seen many times. The chain recombines TRBV28 with TRBJ2-1; TRBD2 aligns across 11 bases. The V segment lost 6 bases and the J segment 7 bases; nucleotides outside the gene matches: 14. Germline CDR1 reads MDHEN; CDR2 reads SYDVKM. The CDR3 extends over 17 amino acids. This chain's CDR3 is CASSRGDSGRAGNEQFF. As DNA, the CDR3 is TGTGCCAGCAGCCGGGGAGATAGCGGGAGGGCCGGTAATGAGCAGTTCTTC. The complete variable domain, with remaining parts taken from reference TRBV28 and TRBJ2-1, reads DVKVTQSSRYLVKRTGEKVFLECVQDMDHENMFWYRQDPGLGLRLIYFSYDVKMKEKGDIPEGYSVSREKKERFSLILESASTNQTSMYLCASSRGDSGRAGNEQFFGPGTRLTVL.

The chain carries TRBV5-4 and TRBJ2-7; TRBD2 might be the D (6 bases). V gave up 4 bases and J gave up 5 bases, with 16 bases separating them. The germline V gene encodes CDR1 SGHNT and CDR2 YYREEE (reference sequence). The CDR3 runs to 14 residues. Written as DNA, the CDR3 is TGTGCCAGCAGCGGTGAGCGGGTCCCAAACGAGCAGTACTTC. Its translation: CASSGERVPNEQYF.

At least ten counts were recorded for this clonotype. V usage is TRBV5-1 and J usage is TRBJ1-1; TRBD1 aligns across 8 bases. The germline CDR1 and CDR2 sequences are SGHRS and YFSETQ. V lost 5 bases to trimming and J lost 2 bases; unmatched junction nucleotides: 11. The CDR3 extends over 16 amino acids. CDR3 sequence: CASRQFGQGENTEAFF. The CDR3 coding sequence is TGCGCCAGCAGGCAATTTGGACAGGGTGAAAACACTGAAGCTTTCTTT. Looking up the rest from reference TRBV5-1 and TRBJ1-1 gives the full variable domain: KAGVTQTPRYLIKTRGQQVTLSCSPISGHRSVSWYQQTPGQGLQFLFEYFSETQRNKGNFPGRFSGRQFSNSRSEMNVSTLELGDSALYLCASRQFGQGENTEAFFGQGTRLTVV.

The chain has TRBV6-2 or TRBV6-3 and TRBJ2-7, with 10 nucleotides matching TRBD2. Per germline, CDR1 MNHEY and CDR2 SVGEGT. J gave up 4 bases and V 7 bases, and 7 bases lay outside the gene matches. This CDR3 comprises 14 residues. DNA of the CDR3: TGTGCCAGCAATCCGGCTAGCGGGAGATACGAGCAGTACTTC. Amino acids: CASNPASGRYEQYF.

The sample holds many counts of this clonotype. A read error is likely, as this CDR3 ends without the conserved phenylalanine or tryptophan. V is TRBV30 and J is TRBJ2-1, with 7 bases lining up with TRBD1. V lost 2 bases, J lost 6 bases, and 10 bases stayed unmatched. The CDR3 extends over 15 amino acids. Germline CDR1 GTSNPN, CDR2 SVGIG (reference sequence). The CDR3 nucleotides read TGTGCCTGGAGTTCGAACGACAGGGCTGGCAATGAGCAGTTCTCC. This codes for CAWSSNDRAGNEQFS.

V usage is TRBV10-3 and J usage is TRBJ2-3; 7 bases line up with TRBD1. This CDR3 region has 15 residues. V trimming: 5 bases; J trimming: 0 bases; junction bases outside the gene matches: 5. Germline CDR1 reads ENHRY; CDR2 reads SYGVKD. CDR3 nucleotides: TGTGCCATCAGTTGGGACAGCCCTAGCACAGATACGCAGTATTTT. Translation gives CAISWDSPSTDTQYF.

Only a few counts were recorded for this clonotype. The rearrangement links TRBV28 to TRBJ2-6, with D perhaps matching TRBD2 (5 bases). The CDR3 totals 15 residues. V dropped 6 bases and J dropped 0 bases, with 9 bases sitting between them. The germline V gene has CDR1 MDHEN and CDR2 SYDVKM. This CDR3 is CASSRRTSGANVLTF. The CDR3, as DNA: TGTGCCAGCAGCCGGAGGACCTCTGGGGCCAACGTCCTGACTTTC.

J is TRBJ1-5 and V is TRBV20-1; 8 bases align to TRBD1. This CDR3 has 14 residues. CDR1 is DFQATT and CDR2 is SNEGSKA in the germline V gene (reference sequence). J gave up 2 bases and V 3 bases, and 3 bases lay outside the gene matches. CDR3 loop: CSASPGQGNQPQHF. As DNA, the CDR3 is TGCAGTGCTAGCCCGGGACAGGGCAATCAGCCCCAGCATTTT.

This clonotype came up many times. This sequence joins TRBV2 and TRBJ2-1, with 15 bases matching TRBD2. This CDR3 has 16 amino acids. CDR1 is SNHLY, CDR2 FYNNEI, per germline. J was trimmed by 10 bases and V by 7 bases; bases with no gene match: 11. The CDR3 region has the DNA TGTGCCAGCACCGATCCCCAGGGACTAGCGGGAGGCGAGCAGTTCTTC. Translated, it gives CASTDPQGLAGGEQFF.

This clonotype was counted ten times or more. This chain joins TRBV12-3 or TRBV12-4 and TRBJ2-7; TRBD1 matches at 8 bases. The CDR3 has 15 amino acids. Trimming removed 3 bases from V and 2 bases from J; junction bases left unmatched: 6. The CDR3 region is CASSFRGRGPYEQYF. In nucleotides, the CDR3 is TGTGCCAGCAGTTTTAGGGGCAGGGGGCCCTACGAGCAGTACTTC.

This clonotype occurred many times. The chain carries TRBV28 and TRBJ2-5, with a tentative D call TRBD2 (6 bases). The germline CDR1 and CDR2 sequences are MDHEN and SYDVKM. V was shortened by 6 bases and J by 4 bases, with 18 bases between the two germline ends. The CDR3 runs to 15 residues. CDR3 sequence: CASSHHGGERETQYF. The DNA for the CDR3 is TGTGCCAGCAGCCACCACGGCGGGGAACGAGAGACCCAGTACTTC.

The CDR3 region is CATSPSGRVAKNIQYF. DNA of the CDR3: TGTGCCACCAGTCCCTCGGGTAGGGTGGCCAAAAACATTCAGTACTTC. The genes are TRBV24-1 and TRBJ2-4; no reliable D call. Trimming cost V 6 bases and J 1 base, with 15 bases left between them. Germline assignment: CDR1 KGHDR and CDR2 SFDVKD. The CDR3 totals 16 residues.

V gene TRBV6-1 combines with J gene TRBJ2-1, with TRBD2 as a possible D gene (5 bases). This CDR3 comprises 13 residues. Trimming removed 8 bases at V and 9 bases at J, with 17 bases between. Germline V CDR1 and CDR2: MNHNS, SASEGT. CDR3 loop: CASRDGSPPEQFF. The CDR3 DNA reads as TGTGCCAGCCGGGATGGATCCCCCCCTGAGCAGTTCTTC.

This clonotype occurred many times. The rearrangement links TRBV6-2 or TRBV6-3 to TRBJ2-5, with D perhaps matching TRBD1 (6 bases). Germline loops: CDR1 MNHEY, CDR2 SVGEGT. The CDR3 length is 13 residues. V lost 6 bases and J lost 3, with 11 bases in between. Written as DNA, the CDR3 is TGTGCCAGCAGAGCTACAGGGAAAGAGACCCAGTACTTC. Encoded protein: CASRATGKETQYF.

This clonotype was seen more than once but under ten times. The chain carries TRBV5-6 and TRBJ2-3; D might be TRBD1 or TRBD2, each matching 5 bases. Trimming stripped 2 bases from V and 1 base from J, with 11 bases between. CDR1 is SGHDT and CDR2 is YYEEEE in the germline V gene. The CDR3 is 15 amino acids. The CDR3 region is CASSFRGVGTDTQYF. CDR3 sequence (DNA): TGTGCCAGCAGCTTTCGAGGGGTTGGCACAGATACGCAGTATTTT.

The V call is TRBV5-1, the J call TRBJ2-7; tentative D call: TRBD2 (5 bases). In germline, CDR1 is SGHRS, CDR2 YFSETQ. The CDR3 totals 15 residues. V was pared by 5 bases and J by 3 bases, with 18 bases between. The CDR3 DNA sequence: TGCGCCAGCAGTTGGGGTAGCGTCGACCACTACGAGCAGTACTTC. It yields the protein CASSWGSVDHYEQYF.